The clone carrying this T cell receptor (beta chain) was found a few times. V was clipped by 1 base and J by 11 bases, with 14 bases between them. The CDR3 has 13 amino acids. Germline CDR1 reads LNHDA; CDR2 reads SQIVND (reference sequence). This entry is derived from a study of T cell changes during pregnancy in multiple sclerosis. Clones were sequenced by immunoSEQ multiplex PCR, and TCRdb holds only the in-frame ones, with some missing. The data show more than 85,000 clones, 94% seen once. The clonotype originates from a female donor in good health, enrolled as a control in a pregnancy study. The V and J genes are TRBV19 and TRBJ1-2; D perhaps matches TRBD1 (5 bases). Sequenced here: peripheral blood, sampled after pregnancy. CDR3: CASSIGGTVGYTF. CDR3 nucleotide sequence: TGTGCCAGTAGTATAGGCGGGACGGTGGGATACACCTTC.